The 3 T cell receptor beta chains listed next were all sequenced from one sample in a study of Ad26.COV2.S vaccination and SARS-CoV-2 variants. Specified treatment: roughly 18 received Ad26.COV2.S at low or high dose, single or two shots; about 5 received placebo; per-sample allocation not given. Sampling occurred on day 63 after the first vaccine or placebo injection. Data came from immunoSEQ multiplex PCR; TCRdb stores just in-frame clones and leaves some out. Of about 500,000 clones listed, 70% to 90% were seen once; the top ten hold 1.7%. This specimen consisted of peripheral blood, obtained in a trial of Ad26.COV2.S vaccine versus placebo. The receptor source for this set is a person aged 18 to 65 who received the Ad26.COV2.S COVID-19 vaccine or a placebo.

J is TRBJ2-3 and V is TRBV13, with a tentative D call TRBD1 (6 bases). This CDR3 has 17 residues. CDR1 and CDR2 (germline): PRHDT, FYEKMQ (reference sequence). Trimming left V 5 bases short and J 0 bases short, with 18 bases between. CDR3 in amino acids: CASSEKMTGLSTDTQYF. CDR3 DNA sequence: TGTGCCAGCAGCGAGAAAATGACAGGATTGAGCACAGATACGCAGTATTTT.

The rearrangement joins TRBV28 to TRBJ2-1, with 13 bases fitting TRBD2. The CDR3 is made up of 17 amino acids. CDR1 is MDHEN and CDR2 is SYDVKM in the germline V gene. V lost 6 bases, J lost 12 bases, and 17 bases stayed unmatched. The CDR3, as DNA: TGTGCCAGCAGCCTAAAAGGACTAGCGGGGGCCTCGGCTGGGCAGTTCTTC. Amino acids: CASSLKGLAGASAGQFF. Combining the CDR3 with reference TRBV28 and TRBJ2-1 gives the whole variable domain DVKVTQSSRYLVKRTGEKVFLECVQDMDHENMFWYRQDPGLGLRLIYFSYDVKMKEKGDIPEGYSVSREKKERFSLILESASTNQTSMYLCASSLKGLAGASAGQFFGPGTRLTVL.

The J gene is TRBJ2-5, the V gene TRBV2; 9 bases map to TRBD1. Germline assignment: CDR1 SNHLY and CDR2 FYNNEI. The V and J ends lost 6 bases and 6 bases, in that order; junction bases with no gene match: 5. The CDR3 runs 13 residues. The CDR3 DNA sequence: TGTGCCAGCAGGACTGGACAGGGGAAGACCCAGTACTTC. It is translated as CASRTGQGKTQYF.